Below, 19 T cell receptor beta chains from the same sample are listed, as sequenced in a study of blood T cell repertoires in COVID-19. This table comes from immunoSEQ multiplex PCR, and its TCRdb copy is limited to in-frame clones, with some not included. This table holds 250,000 or so clones, about 80% found once. The sequencing sample was made of PBMCs or T cells enriched from blood (not recorded which). Every receptor here comes from a man aged 50-60 years who had recovered from COVID-19.

V gene TRBV29-1 combines with J gene TRBJ1-4, with D unclear. The CDR3 is 13 residues long. Germline assignment: CDR1 SQVTM and CDR2 ANQGSEA. Trimming removed 4 bases from V and 1 base from J, with 7 bases in between. CDR3 nucleotide sequence: TGCAGCGTTGGTCGCGGAACTAATGAAAAACTGTTTTTT. It specifies CSVGRGTNEKLFF.

The chain recombines TRBV10-1 with TRBJ2-5, with 12 bases lining up with TRBD2. Looked up from germline, CDR1 is WNHNN and CDR2 is SYGVQD (reference sequence). This CDR3 has 16 amino acids. Unmatched junction bases numbered 3, after V lost 0 bases and J lost 4 bases. For the CDR3, the DNA is TGCGCCAGCAGTGAGTCGAGACTAGCGGGGGTAGAGACCCAGTACTTC. This sequence encodes CASSESRLAGVETQYF.

The V gene is TRBV4-1, the J gene TRBJ1-5; 7 bases are shared with TRBD1. V lost 0 bases and J lost 0; bases outside the gene matches: 5. CDR1 MGHRA and CDR2 YSYEKL come from the germline V gene. This CDR3 contains 17 residues. The CDR3 region has the DNA TGCGCCAGCAGCCAAGAGGGACAGCTCACTAGCAATCAGCCCCAGCATTTT. It specifies CASSQEGQLTSNQPQHF.

This clone was detected only a few times. This chain uses TRBV5-1 with TRBJ1-1, with a possible D match to TRBD1 (5 bases). Germline loops: CDR1 SGHRS, CDR2 YFSETQ. The CDR3 is 11 amino acids. V was clipped by 5 bases and J by 5 bases, with 7 bases between them. CDR3 region: CASRGVTEAFF. CDR3 nucleotide sequence: TGCGCCAGCAGAGGGGTGACTGAAGCTTTCTTT.

The chain carries TRBV7-2 and TRBJ1-5, with D perhaps TRBD1 (5 bases). Germline CDR1 reads SGHTA; CDR2 reads FQGNSA. The CDR3 sequence is 15 residues long. Trimming removed 5 bases from V and 7 bases from J, with 18 bases in between. Here the CDR3 reads CASSLTWGGGQPQHF. The CDR3 region has the DNA TGTGCCAGCAGCCTTACGTGGGGGGGAGGCCAGCCCCAGCATTTT.

The rearrangement joins TRBV18 to TRBJ2-3; D remains unclear. Germline V gene data show CDR1 as KGHSH and CDR2 as LQKENI. Deletions cut 3 bases from V and 0 bases from J, with 10 bases between. The CDR3 sequence is 15 residues long. As DNA, the CDR3 is TGTGCCAGCTCACCCCGAGAAATTAGCACAGATACGCAGTATTTT. Translating it yields CASSPREISTDTQYF.

This clone was counted a few times. This chain connects TRBV6-5 to TRBJ1-3; no firm D call. CDR1 is MNHEY and CDR2 is SVGAGI in the germline V gene. The V end was cut by 10 bases, the J end by 0 bases, with 4 bases between. The CDR3 covers 11 residues. The CDR3 loop is CATNSGNTIYF. The DNA of the CDR3 is TGTGCCACCAACTCTGGAAACACCATATATTTT.

This clone appeared a single time. DNA of the CDR3: TGTGCCAGCAGTCGAGGACAGGGTTCCTATGGCTACACCTTC. Protein: CASSRGQGSYGYTF. The J gene is TRBJ1-2, the V gene TRBV6-5; 8 bases are shared with TRBD1. Germline CDR1 and CDR2: MNHEY and SVGAGI. The CDR3 has 14 amino acids. V was clipped by 5 bases and J by 4 bases; unmatched bases: 6.

This rearrangement joins TRBV7-2 to TRBJ2-1; 12 positions agree with TRBD2. The V and J ends lost 5 bases and 6 bases, in that order; junction bases with no gene match: 5. This CDR3 spans 15 amino acids. Per the germline V gene, CDR1 is SGHTA and CDR2 is FQGNSA. The CDR3 loop reads CASSPSGGVGNEQFF. The CDR3 DNA reads TGTGCCAGCAGCCCTAGCGGGGGGGTAGGCAATGAGCAGTTCTTC.

The chain employs TRBV6-1 and TRBJ2-5, with 7 bases fitting TRBD1. This CDR3 contains 15 residues. CDR1 MNHNS and CDR2 SASEGT come from the germline V gene. Germline trimming cut 1 base from V and 3 bases from J; bases unmatched to any gene: 5. CDR3 loop: CASSEEQGIEETQYF. As DNA, the CDR3 is TGTGCCAGCAGTGAAGAACAGGGGATTGAAGAGACCCAGTACTTC.

This sequence joins TRBV5-1 and TRBJ1-6; 9 bases line up with TRBD1. Germline V gene data show CDR1 as SGHRS and CDR2 as YFSETQ. J was trimmed by 5 bases and V by 0 bases; bases with no gene match: 6. There are 17 residues in the CDR3. Here the CDR3 DNA reads TGCGCCAGCAGCTTGGTTTGGGACAGGGAGAATAATTCACCCCTCCACTTT. Its translation: CASSLVWDRENNSPLHF.

The chain carries TRBV5-1 and TRBJ2-1; 7 bases agree with TRBD1. V dropped 5 bases and J dropped 8; count of bases not matched to a gene: 10. Germline V gene lookup returns CDR1 SGHRS and CDR2 YFSETQ. CDR3 length: 14 amino acids. The CDR3 reads CASRDLSGGDEQFF. The CDR3 DNA reads TGCGCCAGCAGGGATCTTTCAGGGGGTGATGAGCAGTTCTTC.

The chain joins TRBV10-1 to TRBJ2-1; D may be TRBD2 (5 bases). The CDR3 has 16 amino acids. V lost 6 bases and J lost 0, with 15 bases in between. Germline V lookup: CDR1 WNHNN, CDR2 SYGVQD (reference sequence). Written as DNA, the CDR3 is TGCGCCAGCAGCGAAAGAGAGGGAAGCTCCTACAATGAGCAGTTCTTC. This translates into CASSEREGSSYNEQFF.

This clone appeared once. This sequence joins TRBV4-3 and TRBJ2-1; 8 nucleotides line up with TRBD1. Germline V gives CDR1 LGHNA, CDR2 YSLEER. CDR3 size: 16 residues. The V and J ends lost 0 bases and 4 bases, in that order; junction bases with no gene match: 5. The CDR3 DNA follows: TGCGCCAGCAGCCAAGATCGGACAGGGTTATACAATGAGCAGTTCTTC. It codes for CASSQDRTGLYNEQFF.

CDR3 in DNA: TGCGCCAGCAGCCAAGATCGGGGGAATGGTCAGCCCCAGCATTTT. The encoded protein is CASSQDRGNGQPQHF. This chain uses TRBV4-1 with TRBJ1-5, with D possibly being TRBD1 (5 bases). This CDR3 spans 15 amino acids. V gave up 0 bases and J gave up 6 bases, with 12 bases separating them. The V gene's germline CDR1 is MGHRA and CDR2 YSYEKL.

Many counts were recorded for this clone. The same CDR3 also results from other DNA sequences found in this sample. The rearrangement uses TRBV13 and TRBJ2-5; no clear D gene. Trimming left V 3 bases short and J 2 bases short, with 4 bases between. Germline assignment: CDR1 PRHDT and CDR2 FYEKMQ (reference sequence). This CDR3 comprises 12 residues. The CDR3 reads CASSLAQETQYF. CDR3 nucleotides: TGTGCCAGCAGCTTGGCTCAAGAGACCCAGTACTTC.

This chain joins TRBV5-6 and TRBJ2-1; tentatively, D is TRBD2 (5 bases). Trimming left V 4 bases short and J 9 bases short, with 14 bases between. This CDR3 has 13 amino acids. In germline, CDR1 is SGHDT, CDR2 YYEEEE. The CDR3 nucleotides read TGTGCCAGCAGCCCCGGGAACCCCATTGAGCAGTTCTTC. This sequence encodes CASSPGNPIEQFF.

This clone was seen a handful of times. The rearrangement uses TRBV7-9 and TRBJ2-6; weak D call: TRBD1 (5 bases). This CDR3 has 15 residues. Deletions cut 4 bases from V and 1 base from J, with 8 bases between. Looked up from germline, CDR1 is SEHNR and CDR2 is FQNEAQ (reference sequence). The CDR3 is CASSSRASGANVLTF. In nucleotides, the CDR3 is TGTGCCAGCAGCTCCAGGGCTTCTGGGGCCAACGTCCTGACTTTC. The variable domain in full, with the rest retrieved from reference TRBV7-9 and TRBJ2-6, is DTGVSQNPRHKITKRGQNVTFRCDPISEHNRLYWYRQTLGQGPEFLTYFQNEAQLEKSRLLSDRFSAERPKGSFSTLEIQRTEQGDSAMYLCASSSRASGANVLTFGAGSRLTVL.

The chain couples TRBV19 to TRBJ2-7; tentative D call: TRBD1 (6 bases). This CDR3 has 15 amino acids. CDR1 is LNHDA and CDR2 is SQIVND in the germline V gene (reference sequence). V was trimmed by 7 bases and J by 4 bases, leaving 20 bases between them. CDR3: CASKIAWDTRYEQYF. The CDR3 DNA is TGTGCCAGTAAGATTGCGTGGGACACTAGGTACGAGCAGTACTTC.